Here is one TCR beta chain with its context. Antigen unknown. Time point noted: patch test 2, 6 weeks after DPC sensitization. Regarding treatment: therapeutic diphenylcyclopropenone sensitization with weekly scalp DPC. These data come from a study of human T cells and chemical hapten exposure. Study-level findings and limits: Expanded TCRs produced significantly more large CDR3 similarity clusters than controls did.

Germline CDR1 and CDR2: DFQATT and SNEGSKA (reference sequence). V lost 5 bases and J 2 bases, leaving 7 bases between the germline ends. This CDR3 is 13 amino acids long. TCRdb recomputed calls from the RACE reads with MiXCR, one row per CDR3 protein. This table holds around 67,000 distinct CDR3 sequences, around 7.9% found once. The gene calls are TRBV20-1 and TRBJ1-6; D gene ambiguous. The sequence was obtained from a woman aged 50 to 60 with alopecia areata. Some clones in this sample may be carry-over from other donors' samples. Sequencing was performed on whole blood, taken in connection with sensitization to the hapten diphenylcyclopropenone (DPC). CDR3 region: CSASEPYNSPLHF. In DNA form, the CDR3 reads TGCAGTGCTTCCGAGCCCTATAATTCACCCCTCCACTTT.